This T cell receptor (beta chain) was sequenced for a study of blood T cells in healthy people across ages. Overall study findings and caveats: Long-lived donors carried more naive CD4+ cells and greater diversity than aged donors. Diversity of TCR beta correlated strongly with naive T cell percentage.

With each sample, at least 5.5 micrograms of total RNA were extracted. CDR1 and CDR2 (germline): SNHLY, FYNNEI. CDR3 length: 15 residues. V lost 6 bases to trimming and J lost 1 base, with 15 bases between them. A second roughly 6 to 12 cycle PCR used barcoded and J-beta primers. Paired-end reads containing CDR3 totaled no fewer than 2.5 million for each sample. MiXCR was run by TCRdb on the 5' RACE reads, yielding one entry per CDR3 protein. Among 550,000 to 750,000 distinct CDR3 sequences listed, over 20% were seen once. This clonotype has just a few counts. Its antigen is not known. This chain links TRBV2 with TRBJ1-1; a possible D gene is TRBD1 (6 bases). The receptor was derived from a man aged 65 to 79 in good health. The sequencing input was blood. Written as DNA, the CDR3 is TGTGCCAGCAGGGGACAACCAAACCCGAACACTGAAGCTTTCTTT. Translating gives CASRGQPNPNTEAFF.